The 14 T cell receptor beta chains given below trace back to one sample, sequenced in a study of long-term antiretroviral therapy in people with HIV. The immunoSEQ assay was v3.0, run at survey level. Repertoires were generated with immunoSEQ multiplex PCR, while TCRdb's copy carries only in-frame clones and drops some. The table lists 22,000 or so clones, around 84% of them singletons, with roughly 4.2% in the top ten. Sequences were derived from unsorted PBMCs, sampled roughly 5.7 years after starting antiretroviral therapy. These receptors all come from a man under 40 with HIV.

The chain is built from TRBV28 and TRBJ2-1; D call uncertain. V was pared by 8 bases and J by 4 bases, with 3 bases between. CDR1 is MDHEN and CDR2 is SYDVKM in the germline V gene. The CDR3 spans 10 residues. Here the CDR3 reads CASWYNEQFF. Written as DNA, the CDR3 is TGTGCCAGCTGGTACAATGAGCAGTTCTTC.

This clone was seen once. This chain uses TRBV11-2 with TRBJ2-3; 10 bases fit TRBD1. CDR1 is SGHAT, CDR2 FQNNGV, per germline. This CDR3 has 15 amino acids. The V and J ends lost 5 bases and 4 bases, in that order; junction bases with no gene match: 6. CDR3 sequence: CASSPGQGFADTQYF. Here the CDR3 DNA reads TGTGCCAGCAGCCCGGGACAGGGGTTTGCAGATACGCAGTATTTT.

The chain recombines TRBV4-3 with TRBJ1-4, with D uncertain. Per the germline V gene, CDR1 is LGHNA and CDR2 is YSLEER. Deletions cut 0 bases from V and 0 bases from J, with 14 bases between. The CDR3 is 18 amino acids. CDR3 region: CASSQDSQPYATNEKLFF. The CDR3, as DNA: TGCGCCAGCAGCCAAGATAGCCAACCTTATGCAACTAATGAAAAACTGTTTTTT.

This clone was recorded a few times. The chain has TRBV18 and TRBJ1-5; D is possibly TRBD1 (5 bases). CDR1 and CDR2 (germline): KGHSH, LQKENI. V gave up 4 bases and J gave up 4 bases, with 8 bases separating them. The length of the CDR3 is 13 residues. Written as DNA, the CDR3 is TGTGCCAGCTCACGAGACAGTAATCAGCCCCAGCATTTT. This gives the protein CASSRDSNQPQHF.

The rearrangement joins TRBV7-7 to TRBJ2-1, with D perhaps matching TRBD1 or TRBD2 (5 bases each). V was shortened by 5 bases and J by 4 bases, with 15 bases between the two germline ends. The CDR3 loop spans 15 amino acids. Germline V gene lookup returns CDR1 SSHAT and CDR2 FNYEAQ (reference sequence). DNA for the CDR3: TGTGCCAGCAGCCAGGGACGGACTTATTACAATGAGCAGTTCTTC. This codes for CASSQGRTYYNEQFF.

By share, this clone counts as medium-sized. The genes are TRBV29-1 and TRBJ2-3, with 7 bases identical to TRBD1. The V segment lost 4 bases and the J segment 5 bases; nucleotides outside the gene matches: 9. Germline CDR1 and CDR2: SQVTM and ANQGSEA. This CDR3 is built from 14 residues. The CDR3 region is CSVVSTHRGDTQYF. The CDR3 nucleotides read TGCAGCGTTGTTTCGACTCACAGGGGAGATACGCAGTATTTT.

The chain uses TRBV10-3 and TRBJ2-7; D unresolved. Germline V gene sequence: CDR1 ENHRY, CDR2 SYGVKD. The CDR3 is 11 residues long. V was clipped by 1 base and J by 5 bases, with 3 bases between them. CDR3 region: CAISELDEQYF. The CDR3, as DNA: TGTGCCATCAGTGAGTTAGACGAGCAGTACTTC.

The chain employs TRBV5-6 and TRBJ1-2, with D perhaps TRBD1 (6 bases). The CDR3 is 16 amino acids. The germline V gene has CDR1 SGHDT and CDR2 YYEEEE. V was clipped by 3 bases and J by 5 bases, with 20 bases between them. The DNA of the CDR3 is TGTGCCAGCAGCTGGGAGGACAGCCGGATTAGTTATGGCTACACCTTC. Translated, it gives CASSWEDSRISYGYTF.

J is TRBJ2-7 and V is TRBV19, with D tentatively TRBD2 (7 bases). The CDR3 runs to 17 residues. V lost 3 bases and J 3 bases, leaving 21 bases between the germline ends. Germline assignment: CDR1 LNHDA and CDR2 SQIVND (reference sequence). The CDR3 spells CASSMTWRRGGNYEQYF. CDR3 nucleotide sequence: TGTGCCAGTAGTATGACGTGGCGCAGGGGAGGGAACTACGAGCAGTACTTC.

This chain links TRBV7-2 with TRBJ2-3; D gene uncertain. Germline V gives CDR1 SGHTA, CDR2 FQGNSA. V was pared by 4 bases and J by 5 bases, with 10 bases between. The CDR3 sequence is 13 residues long. CDR3 sequence (DNA): TGTGCCAGCAGCTCATTAGGTGGAGATACGCAGTATTTT. Translated: CASSSLGGDTQYF. The variable domain in full, with the rest retrieved from reference TRBV7-2 and TRBJ2-3, is GAGVSQSPSNKVTEKGKDVELRCDPISGHTALYWYRQSLGQGLEFLIYFQGNSAPDKSGLPSDRFSAERTGGSVSTLTIQRTQQEDSAVYLCASSSLGGDTQYFGPGTRLTVL.

This clone was seen a handful of times. The chain links TRBV30 to TRBJ1-2; D ambiguous. The length of the CDR3 is 12 residues. V gave up 0 bases and J gave up 6 bases, with 8 bases separating them. The germline V gene encodes CDR1 GTSNPN and CDR2 SVGIG (reference sequence). The CDR3 loop is CAWSVAVDGYTF. For the CDR3, the DNA is TGTGCCTGGAGTGTGGCGGTCGATGGCTACACCTTC.

This clone appeared a few times. The rearrangement joins TRBV19 to TRBJ1-6; 11 bases line up with TRBD1. Germline V gene lookup returns CDR1 LNHDA and CDR2 SQIVND (reference sequence). V dropped 1 base and J dropped 9; count of bases not matched to a gene: 5. The length of the CDR3 is 16 residues. CDR3 sequence (DNA): TGTGCCAGTAGTATAGCGGGACAGGGGGGACTTTCACCCCTCCACTTT. Translation: CASSIAGQGGLSPLHF.

CDR3 DNA sequence: TGTGCCAGTTTACAGGGGGCGGCCTATGGCTACACCTTC. Translating gives CASLQGAAYGYTF. The chain combines TRBV7-2 with TRBJ1-2; TRBD1 aligns across 9 bases. Trimming cost V 9 bases and J 4 bases; bases outside gene matches: 6. Germline values: CDR1 SGHTA, CDR2 FQGNSA. This CDR3 has 13 residues.

The chain employs TRBV7-9 and TRBJ1-4; TRBD1 aligns across 10 bases. Trimming at V came to 7 bases and at J to 6 bases, leaving 5 bases not matched to a gene. The V gene's germline CDR1 is SEHNR and CDR2 FQNEAQ (reference sequence). CDR3 size: 14 residues. The CDR3 DNA sequence: TGTGCCAGCACCCCGACAGGGGGCGATGAAAAACTGTTTTTT. Protein: CASTPTGGDEKLFF.